This T cell receptor beta chain was recorded in a study of blood T cells in healthy people across ages. Then a second PCR, running roughly 7 to 11 cycles, was carried out with a sample-barcoded 5' primer and a J-beta primer mix. A template-switch adaptor containing 12 random nucleotides labeled each cDNA molecule. Every sample gave at least 2.5 million paired-end reads containing CDR3. TCRdb itself ran the 5' RACE reads through MiXCR, one entry per CDR3 protein. The table has a few hundred thousand distinct CDR3 sequences, over 45% seen once. Healthy Caucasian individuals from Russia aged roughly 6 to 95 served as donors. Germline CDR1 is SEHNR and CDR2 is FQNEAQ (reference sequence). The CDR3 spans 14 residues. Trimming cost V 8 bases and J 5 bases; bases outside gene matches: 4. In its sample, this clonotype was seen many times.

This TCR derives from a man in his 60s in good health. This rearrangement joins TRBV7-9 to TRBJ2-3; 13 bases match TRBD2. The sequencing input was blood. The CDR3 DNA sequence: TGTGCCAGCCCGACTAGCGGGGGGCTAGATACGCAGTATTTT. This gives the protein CASPTSGGLDTQYF.